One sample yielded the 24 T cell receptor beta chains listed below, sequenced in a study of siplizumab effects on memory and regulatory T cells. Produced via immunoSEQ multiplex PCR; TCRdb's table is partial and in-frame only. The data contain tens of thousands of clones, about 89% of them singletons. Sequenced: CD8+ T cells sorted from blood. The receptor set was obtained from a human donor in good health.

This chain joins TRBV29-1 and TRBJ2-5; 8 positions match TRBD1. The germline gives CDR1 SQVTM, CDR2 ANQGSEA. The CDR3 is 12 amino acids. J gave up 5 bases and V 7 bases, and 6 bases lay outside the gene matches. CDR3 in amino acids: CSGWTGMETQYF. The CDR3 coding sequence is TGCAGCGGCTGGACAGGGATGGAGACCCAGTACTTC.

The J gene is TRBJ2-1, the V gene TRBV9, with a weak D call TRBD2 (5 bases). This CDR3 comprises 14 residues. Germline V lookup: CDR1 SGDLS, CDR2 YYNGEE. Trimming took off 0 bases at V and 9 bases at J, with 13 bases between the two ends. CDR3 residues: CASSVDGLPFEQFF. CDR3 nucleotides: TGTGCCAGCAGCGTAGATGGACTCCCTTTTGAGCAGTTCTTC.

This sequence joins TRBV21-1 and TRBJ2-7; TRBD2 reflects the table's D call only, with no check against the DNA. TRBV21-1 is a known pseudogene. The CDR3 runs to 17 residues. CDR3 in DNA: TGTGCCAGCAGCAAAGCCCGCATAGGGGGAGGGTCCTACGAGCAGTACTTC. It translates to CASSKARIGGGSYEQYF.

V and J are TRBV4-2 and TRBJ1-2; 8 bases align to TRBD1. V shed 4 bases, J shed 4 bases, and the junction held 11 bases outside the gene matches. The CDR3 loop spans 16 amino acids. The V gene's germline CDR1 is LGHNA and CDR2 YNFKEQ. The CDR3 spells CASSPPGQGGTYGYTF. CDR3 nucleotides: TGTGCCAGCAGCCCGCCAGGACAGGGCGGCACCTATGGCTACACCTTC.

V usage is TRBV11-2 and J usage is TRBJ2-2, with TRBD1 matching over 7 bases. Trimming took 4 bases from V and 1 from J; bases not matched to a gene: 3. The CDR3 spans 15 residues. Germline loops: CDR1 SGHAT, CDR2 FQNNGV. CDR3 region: CASSYGQVNTGELFF. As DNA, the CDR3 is TGTGCCAGCAGCTATGGACAGGTGAACACCGGGGAGCTGTTTTTT.

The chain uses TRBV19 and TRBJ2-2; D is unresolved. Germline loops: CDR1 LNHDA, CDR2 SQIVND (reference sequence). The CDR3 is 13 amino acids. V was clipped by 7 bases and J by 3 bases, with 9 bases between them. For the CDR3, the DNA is TGTGCCAGTATTGGTGGGTACACCGGGGAGCTGTTTTTT. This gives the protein CASIGGYTGELFF.

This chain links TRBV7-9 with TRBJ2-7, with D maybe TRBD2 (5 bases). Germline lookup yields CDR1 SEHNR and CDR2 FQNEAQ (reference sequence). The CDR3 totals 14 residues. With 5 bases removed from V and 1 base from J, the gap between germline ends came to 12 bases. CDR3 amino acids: CASSRGLRSYEQYF. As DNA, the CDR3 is TGTGCCAGCAGCCGCGGGTTACGTTCCTACGAGCAGTACTTC. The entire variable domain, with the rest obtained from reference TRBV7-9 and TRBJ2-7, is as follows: DTGVSQNPRHKITKRGQNVTFRCDPISEHNRLYWYRQTLGQGPEFLTYFQNEAQLEKSRLLSDRFSAERPKGSFSTLEIQRTEQGDSAMYLCASSRGLRSYEQYFGPGTRLTVT.

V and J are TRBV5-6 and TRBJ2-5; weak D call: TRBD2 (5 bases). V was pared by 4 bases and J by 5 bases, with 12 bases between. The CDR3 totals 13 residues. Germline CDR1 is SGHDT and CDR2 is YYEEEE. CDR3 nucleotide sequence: TGTGCCAGCAGCCATCGGGAAAGGGAGACCCAGTACTTC. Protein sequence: CASSHRERETQYF.

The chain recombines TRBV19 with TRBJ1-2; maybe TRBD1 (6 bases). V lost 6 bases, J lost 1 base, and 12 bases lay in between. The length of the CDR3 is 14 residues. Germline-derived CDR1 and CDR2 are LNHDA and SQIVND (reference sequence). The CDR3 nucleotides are TGTGCCAGTAGCCCCGGACAGTTTAACTATGGCTACACCTTC. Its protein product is CASSPGQFNYGYTF.

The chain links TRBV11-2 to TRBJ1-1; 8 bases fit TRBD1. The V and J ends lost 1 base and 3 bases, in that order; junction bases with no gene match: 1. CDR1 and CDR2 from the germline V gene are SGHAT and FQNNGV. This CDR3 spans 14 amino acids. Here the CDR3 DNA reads TGTGCCAGCAGCTTAGCAGGGGGCTACACTGAAGCTTTCTTT. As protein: CASSLAGGYTEAFF.

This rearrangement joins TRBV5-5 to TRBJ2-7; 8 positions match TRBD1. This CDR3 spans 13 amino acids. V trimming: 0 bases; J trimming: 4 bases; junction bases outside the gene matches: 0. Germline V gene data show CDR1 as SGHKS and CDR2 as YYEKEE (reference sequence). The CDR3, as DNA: TGTGCCAGCAGCTTGGGGACAGGGTACGAGCAGTACTTC. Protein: CASSLGTGYEQYF.

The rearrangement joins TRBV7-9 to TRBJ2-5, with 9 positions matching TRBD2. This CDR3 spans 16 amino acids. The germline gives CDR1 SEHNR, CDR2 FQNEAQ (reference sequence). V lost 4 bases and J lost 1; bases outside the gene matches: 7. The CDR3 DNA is TGTGCCAGCAGCTCCTTTAGCGGGGGCCTCCAAGAGACCCAGTACTTC. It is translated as CASSSFSGGLQETQYF.

The CDR3 sequence: CASSEPAGLAVSNEQFF. The CDR3 coding sequence is TGTGCCAGCAGTGAACCGGCAGGGTTAGCCGTAAGCAATGAGCAGTTCTTC. The J gene is TRBJ2-1, the V gene TRBV2; perhaps TRBD1 as D (5 bases). Trimming removed 2 bases at V and 6 bases at J, with 20 bases between. CDR1 is SNHLY, CDR2 FYNNEI, per germline. This CDR3 comprises 17 residues.

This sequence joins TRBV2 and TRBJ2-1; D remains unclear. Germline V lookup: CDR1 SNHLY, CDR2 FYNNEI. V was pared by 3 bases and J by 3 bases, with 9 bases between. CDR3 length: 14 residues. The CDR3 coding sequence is TGTGCCAGCAGTGAGAGTCAAGACTACAATGAGCAGTTCTTC. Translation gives CASSESQDYNEQFF. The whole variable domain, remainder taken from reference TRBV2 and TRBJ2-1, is EPEVTQTPSHQVTQMGQEVILRCVPISNHLYFYWYRQILGQKVEFLVSFYNNEISEKSEIFDDQFSVERPDGSNFTLKIRSTKLEDSAMYFCASSESQDYNEQFFGPGTRLTVL.

CDR3 in amino acids: CASSEYPNQPQHF. In nucleotides, the CDR3 is TGCGCCAGCAGTGAGTACCCGAATCAGCCCCAGCATTTT. V usage is TRBV10-2 and J usage is TRBJ1-5; no firm D call. The CDR3 sequence is 13 residues long. Germline V gene data show CDR1 as WSHSY and CDR2 as SAAADI. Trimming took off 1 base at V and 4 bases at J, with 5 bases between the two ends.

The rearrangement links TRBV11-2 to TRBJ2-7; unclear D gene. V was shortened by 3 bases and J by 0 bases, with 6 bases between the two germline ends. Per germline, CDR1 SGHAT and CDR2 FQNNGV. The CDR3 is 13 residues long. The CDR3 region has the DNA TGTGCCAGCAGCTTGGCCAGCTCCTACGAGCAGTACTTC. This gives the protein CASSLASSYEQYF.

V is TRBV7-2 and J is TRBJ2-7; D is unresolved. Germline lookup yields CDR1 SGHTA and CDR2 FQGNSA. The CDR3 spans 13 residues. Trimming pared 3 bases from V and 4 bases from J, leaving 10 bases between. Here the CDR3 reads CASSLLVWYEQYF. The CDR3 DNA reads TGTGCCAGCAGCTTGTTAGTATGGTACGAGCAGTACTTC.

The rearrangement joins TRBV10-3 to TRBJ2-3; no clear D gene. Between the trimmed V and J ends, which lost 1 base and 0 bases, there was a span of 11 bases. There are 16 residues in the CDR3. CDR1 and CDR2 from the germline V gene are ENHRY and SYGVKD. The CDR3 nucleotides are TGTGCCATCAGTGAGTTTAGGGTGCAGAGCACAGATACGCAGTATTTT. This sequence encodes CAISEFRVQSTDTQYF.

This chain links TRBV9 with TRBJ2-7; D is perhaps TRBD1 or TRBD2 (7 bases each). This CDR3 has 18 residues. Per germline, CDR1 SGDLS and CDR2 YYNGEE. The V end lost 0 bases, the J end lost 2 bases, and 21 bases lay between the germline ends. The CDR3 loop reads CASSVGGGGPTITYEQYF. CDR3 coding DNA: TGTGCCAGCAGCGTAGGGGGAGGGGGCCCAACCATAACCTACGAGCAGTACTTC.

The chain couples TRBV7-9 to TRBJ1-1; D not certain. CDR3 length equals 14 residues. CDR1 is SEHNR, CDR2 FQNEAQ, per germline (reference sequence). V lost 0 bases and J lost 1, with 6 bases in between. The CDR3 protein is CASSLAQGNTEAFF. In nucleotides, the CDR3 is TGTGCCAGCAGCTTAGCACAAGGGAACACTGAAGCTTTCTTT.

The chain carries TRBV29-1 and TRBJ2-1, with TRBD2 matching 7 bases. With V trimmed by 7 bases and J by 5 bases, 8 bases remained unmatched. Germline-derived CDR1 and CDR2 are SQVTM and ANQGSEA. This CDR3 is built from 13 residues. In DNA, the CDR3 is TGCAGCGAGCGGGACGGTGATAACAATGAGCAGTTCTTC. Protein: CSERDGDNNEQFF.

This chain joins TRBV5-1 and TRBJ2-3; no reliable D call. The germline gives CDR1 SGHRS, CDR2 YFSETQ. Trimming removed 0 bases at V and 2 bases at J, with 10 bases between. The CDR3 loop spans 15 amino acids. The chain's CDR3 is CASSLDWQDTDTQYF. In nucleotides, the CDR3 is TGCGCCAGCAGCTTGGATTGGCAAGACACAGATACGCAGTATTTT.

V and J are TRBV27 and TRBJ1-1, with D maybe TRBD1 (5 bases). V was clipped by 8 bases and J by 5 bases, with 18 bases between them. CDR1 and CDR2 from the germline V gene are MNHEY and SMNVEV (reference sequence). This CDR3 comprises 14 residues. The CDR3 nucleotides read TGTGCCAGCGGCCAGTGGGGGGAGTGGACTGAAGCTTTCTTT. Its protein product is CASGQWGEWTEAFF.

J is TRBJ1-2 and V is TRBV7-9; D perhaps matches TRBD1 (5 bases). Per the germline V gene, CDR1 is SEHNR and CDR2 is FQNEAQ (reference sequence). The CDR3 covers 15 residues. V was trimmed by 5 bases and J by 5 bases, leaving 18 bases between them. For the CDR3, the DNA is TGTGCCAGCAGCCTCGGCGGGGGAATTCCATATGGCTACACCTTC. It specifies CASSLGGGIPYGYTF.